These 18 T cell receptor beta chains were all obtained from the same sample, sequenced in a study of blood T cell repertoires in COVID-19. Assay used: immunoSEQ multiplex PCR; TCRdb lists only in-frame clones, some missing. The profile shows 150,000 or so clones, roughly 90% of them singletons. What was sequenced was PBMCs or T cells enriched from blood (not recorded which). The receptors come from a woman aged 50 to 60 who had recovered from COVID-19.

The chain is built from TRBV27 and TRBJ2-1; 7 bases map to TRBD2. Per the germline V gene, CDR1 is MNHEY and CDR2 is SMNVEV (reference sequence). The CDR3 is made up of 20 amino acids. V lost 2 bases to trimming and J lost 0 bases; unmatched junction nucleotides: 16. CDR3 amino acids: CASSLEGPTTSLSSYNEQFF. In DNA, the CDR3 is TGTGCCAGCAGTTTAGAAGGGCCGACGACTAGCCTGAGCTCCTACAATGAGCAGTTCTTC.

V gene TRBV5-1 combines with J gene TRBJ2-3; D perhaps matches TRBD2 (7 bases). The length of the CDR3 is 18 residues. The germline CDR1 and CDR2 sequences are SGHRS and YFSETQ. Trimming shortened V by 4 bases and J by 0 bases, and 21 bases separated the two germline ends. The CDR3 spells CASSVQGRGGTSTDTQYF. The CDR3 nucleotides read TGCGCCAGCAGCGTCCAAGGGAGGGGGGGGACTAGCACAGATACGCAGTATTTT.

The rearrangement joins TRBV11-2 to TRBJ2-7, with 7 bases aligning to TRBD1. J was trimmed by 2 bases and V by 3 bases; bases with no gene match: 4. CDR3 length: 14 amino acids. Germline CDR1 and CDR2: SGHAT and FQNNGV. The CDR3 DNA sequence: TGTGCCAGCAGCTTGGTGCAGGGGGCCTACGAGCAGTACTTC. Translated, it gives CASSLVQGAYEQYF.

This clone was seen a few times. The DNA of the CDR3 is TGTGCCAGCAGCCTGACCGCCGGGACTAGCGCCTACAATGAGCAGTTCTTC. Encoded protein: CASSLTAGTSAYNEQFF. The chain is built from TRBV4-2 and TRBJ2-1; 10 bases agree with TRBD2. Germline V gene sequence: CDR1 LGHNA, CDR2 YNFKEQ. The V gene end was trimmed by 4 bases and the J gene end by 2 bases; junction bases not matched to a gene: 8. The length of the CDR3 is 17 residues.

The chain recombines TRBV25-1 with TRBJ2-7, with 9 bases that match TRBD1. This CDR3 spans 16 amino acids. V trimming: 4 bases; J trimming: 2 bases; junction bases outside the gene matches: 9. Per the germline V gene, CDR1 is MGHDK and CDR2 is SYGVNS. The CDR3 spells CASSGTGTGITYEQYF. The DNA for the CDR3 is TGTGCCAGCAGTGGAACCGGGACAGGGATCACCTACGAGCAGTACTTC.

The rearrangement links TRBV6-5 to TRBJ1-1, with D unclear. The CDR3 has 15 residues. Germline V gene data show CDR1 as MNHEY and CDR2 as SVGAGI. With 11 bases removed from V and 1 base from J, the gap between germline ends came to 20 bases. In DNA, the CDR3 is TGTGCCTCAACCCCGGCAGGTCCCGGGAACACTGAAGCTTTCTTT. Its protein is CASTPAGPGNTEAFF.

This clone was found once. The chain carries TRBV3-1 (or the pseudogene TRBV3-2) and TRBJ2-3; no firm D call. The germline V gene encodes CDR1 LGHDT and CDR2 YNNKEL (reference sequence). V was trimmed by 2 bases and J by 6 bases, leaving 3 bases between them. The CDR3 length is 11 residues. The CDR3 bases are TGTGCCAGCAGCCAACTGGATACGCAGTATTTT. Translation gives CASSQLDTQYF.

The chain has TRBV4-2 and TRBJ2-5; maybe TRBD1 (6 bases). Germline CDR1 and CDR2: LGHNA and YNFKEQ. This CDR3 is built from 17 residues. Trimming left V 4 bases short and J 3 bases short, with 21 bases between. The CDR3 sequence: CASSRTHASTGEETQYF. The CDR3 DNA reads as TGTGCCAGCAGCCGAACCCACGCCTCGACAGGAGAAGAGACCCAGTACTTC.

The CDR3 DNA reads as TGTGCCAGCAGCTTGGAACAGACAACAGATACGCAGTATTTT. Its protein is CASSLEQTTDTQYF. The V and J genes are TRBV5-4 and TRBJ2-3, with D unresolved. CDR1 and CDR2 (germline): SGHNT, YYREEE (reference sequence). The CDR3 covers 14 residues. With 0 bases removed from V and 3 bases from J, the gap between germline ends came to 8 bases.

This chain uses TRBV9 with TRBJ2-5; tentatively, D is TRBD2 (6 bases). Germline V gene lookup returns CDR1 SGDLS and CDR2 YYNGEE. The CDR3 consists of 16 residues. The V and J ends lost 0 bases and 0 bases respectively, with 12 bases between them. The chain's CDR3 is CASSVGLGLNQETQYF. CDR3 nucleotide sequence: TGTGCCAGCAGCGTAGGACTAGGACTAAACCAAGAGACCCAGTACTTC.

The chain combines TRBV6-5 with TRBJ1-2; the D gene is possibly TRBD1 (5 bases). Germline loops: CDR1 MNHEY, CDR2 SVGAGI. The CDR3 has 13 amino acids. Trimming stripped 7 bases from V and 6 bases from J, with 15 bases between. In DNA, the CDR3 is TGTGCCAGCAAGGTGGTCCCAGGGAATGGCTACACCTTC. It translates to CASKVVPGNGYTF.

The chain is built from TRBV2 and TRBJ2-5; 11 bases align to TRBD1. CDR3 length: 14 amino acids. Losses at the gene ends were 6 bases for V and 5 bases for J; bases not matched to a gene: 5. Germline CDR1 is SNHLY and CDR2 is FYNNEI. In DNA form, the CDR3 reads TGTGCCAGCAGAAGGGACAGGGGGGCCGAGACCCAGTACTTC. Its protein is CASRRDRGAETQYF.

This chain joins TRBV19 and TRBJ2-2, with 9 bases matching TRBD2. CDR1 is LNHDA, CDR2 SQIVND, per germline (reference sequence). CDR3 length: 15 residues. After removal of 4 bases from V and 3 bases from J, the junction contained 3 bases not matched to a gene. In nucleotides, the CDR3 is TGTGCCAGTAGTAAGACTAGCGGTTACACCGGGGAGCTGTTTTTT. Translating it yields CASSKTSGYTGELFF.

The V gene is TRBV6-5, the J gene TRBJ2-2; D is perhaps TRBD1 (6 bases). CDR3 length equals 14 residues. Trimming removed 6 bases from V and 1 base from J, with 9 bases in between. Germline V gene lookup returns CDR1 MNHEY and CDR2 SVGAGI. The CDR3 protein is CASRRTENTGELFF. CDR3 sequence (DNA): TGTGCCAGCAGGCGGACAGAGAACACCGGGGAGCTGTTTTTT.

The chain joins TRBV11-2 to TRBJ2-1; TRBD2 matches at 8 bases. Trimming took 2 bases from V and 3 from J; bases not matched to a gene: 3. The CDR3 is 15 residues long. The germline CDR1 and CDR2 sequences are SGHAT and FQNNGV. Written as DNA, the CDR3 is TGTGCCAGCAGCTTAATAGCGGGAATCTACAATGAGCAGTTCTTC. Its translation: CASSLIAGIYNEQFF.

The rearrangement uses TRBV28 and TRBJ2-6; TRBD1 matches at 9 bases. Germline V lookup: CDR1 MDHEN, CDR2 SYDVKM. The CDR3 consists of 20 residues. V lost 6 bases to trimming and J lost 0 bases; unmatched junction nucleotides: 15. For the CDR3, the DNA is TGTGCCAGCAGCGGGAGGAGAAGGGACAGGGATTCCTCTGGGGCCAACGTCCTGACTTTC. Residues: CASSGRRRDRDSSGANVLTF. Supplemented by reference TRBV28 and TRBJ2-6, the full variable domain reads DVKVTQSSRYLVKRTGEKVFLECVQDMDHENMFWYRQDPGLGLRLIYFSYDVKMKEKGDIPEGYSVSREKKERFSLILESASTNQTSMYLCASSGRRRDRDSSGANVLTFGAGSRLTVL.

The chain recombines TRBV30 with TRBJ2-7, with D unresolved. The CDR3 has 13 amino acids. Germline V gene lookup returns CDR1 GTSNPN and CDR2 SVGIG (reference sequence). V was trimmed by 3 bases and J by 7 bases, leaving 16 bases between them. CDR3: CAWSLELLREQYF. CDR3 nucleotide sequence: TGTGCCTGGAGCTTGGAGCTTCTAAGGGAGCAGTACTTC.

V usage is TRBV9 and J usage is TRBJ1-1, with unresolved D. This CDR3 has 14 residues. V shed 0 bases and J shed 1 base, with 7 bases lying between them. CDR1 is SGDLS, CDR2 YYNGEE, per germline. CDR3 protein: CASSVDHKNTEAFF. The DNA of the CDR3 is TGTGCCAGCAGCGTAGACCACAAGAACACTGAAGCTTTCTTT.